The 13 T cell receptor beta chains presented below share a single source sample, sequenced in a study of cytomegalovirus exposure and HLA in healthy donors. PCR involved 60 Vbeta and 13 Jbeta primers. Using immunoSEQ multiplex PCR, the repertoire was profiled, and TCRdb retains in-frame clones only, with some absent. The sample has 300,000 or so clones, just under 85% seen once. The sample consisted of PBMCs. The receptors stem from a woman aged 40 to 50 in good health and CMV-seropositive.

The rearrangement links TRBV6-5 to TRBJ1-1; tentative D call: TRBD1 (6 bases). The CDR3 consists of 15 residues. CDR1 MNHEY and CDR2 SVGAGI come from the germline V gene. V was shortened by 0 bases and J by 4 bases, with 12 bases between the two germline ends. The CDR3 DNA reads TGTGCCAGCAGTTACTCGGGGCAGGGGATCACTGAAGCTTTCTTT. This codes for CASSYSGQGITEAFF.

The V call is TRBV5-4, the J call TRBJ2-6, with TRBD1 matching 10 bases. This CDR3 comprises 18 residues. J was trimmed by 0 bases and V by 4 bases; bases with no gene match: 7. Germline CDR1 is SGHNT and CDR2 is YYREEE (reference sequence). CDR3 region: CASSPTGGKNSGANVLTF. In nucleotides, the CDR3 is TGTGCCAGCAGCCCGACAGGGGGCAAAAACTCTGGGGCCAACGTCCTGACTTTC.

A note on this clone: At one of its ends the junction is not consistent with the germline gene, which may arise from a read error. J is TRBJ1-1 and V is TRBV13; 9 bases agree with TRBD1. Looked up from germline, CDR1 is PRHDT and CDR2 is FYEKMQ (reference sequence). This CDR3 region has 16 residues. The CDR3 here is CASSAGTGKKNTEAFF. The CDR3 DNA sequence: TGTGCCAGCAGCGCCGGGACAGGGAAAAAGAACACTGAAGCTTTTTTT.

This chain connects TRBV13 to TRBJ1-3; D gene unclear. Germline CDR1 PRHDT, CDR2 FYEKMQ (reference sequence). The V end was cut by 1 base, the J end by 5 bases, with 6 bases between. The CDR3 is 13 amino acids. CDR3 sequence: CASSLVQRNTIYF. For the CDR3, the DNA is TGTGCCAGCAGCTTAGTGCAGAGAAACACCATATATTTT.

The chain recombines TRBV11-2 with TRBJ2-7; weak D call: TRBD1 (6 bases). The V gene's germline CDR1 is SGHAT and CDR2 FQNNGV. V shed 1 base and J shed 12 bases, with 16 bases lying between them. The CDR3 is 13 amino acids. In DNA, the CDR3 is TGTGCCAGCAGCTTAGTTCCCAGGACAGCGCTGTACTTC. Translated, it gives CASSLVPRTALYF.

This clone was detected a few times. The chain uses TRBV28 and TRBJ2-3; 11 bases fit TRBD2. This CDR3 spans 17 amino acids. The germline V gene encodes CDR1 MDHEN and CDR2 SYDVKM. V was pared by 3 bases and J by 0 bases, with 5 bases of the junction left unmatched. The CDR3 DNA follows: TGTGCCAGCAGTTTCGCCCGGACTAGCGGGAGCACAGATACGCAGTATTTT. Translating it yields CASSFARTSGSTDTQYF.

The chain links TRBV29-1 to TRBJ2-3; 10 nucleotides line up with TRBD1. V gave up 8 bases and J gave up 9 bases; unmatched junction bases: 17. This CDR3 is built from 15 residues. Germline V CDR1 and CDR2: SQVTM, ANQGSEA. This CDR3 is CSCRTGGSGGGTQYF. The CDR3 DNA reads as TGCAGCTGCAGGACAGGGGGTTCGGGAGGGGGGACGCAGTATTTT.

This clone was found once. This chain uses TRBV28 with TRBJ2-3; 14 bases are shared with TRBD2. The CDR3 is 12 residues long. Trimming took 8 bases from V and 13 from J; bases not matched to a gene: 5. Germline V gene lookup returns CDR1 MDHEN and CDR2 SYDVKM. CDR3 bases: TGTGCCAGCGGGGGACTAGCGGGAGCGGAGTATTTT. Amino acid sequence: CASGGLAGAEYF.

This clone showed up just a few times. The chain carries TRBV18 and TRBJ1-1, with TRBD1 matching over 10 bases. Germline CDR1 is KGHSH and CDR2 is LQKENI. V dropped 4 bases and J dropped 4; count of bases not matched to a gene: 6. The CDR3 runs 15 residues. The CDR3 is CASSLDRGQSTEAFF. DNA of the CDR3: TGTGCCAGCTCACTCGACAGGGGGCAAAGCACTGAAGCTTTCTTT.

The gene calls are TRBV6-5 and TRBJ2-2, with 8 bases fitting TRBD2. This CDR3 has 15 residues. Trimming at V came to 5 bases and at J to 4 bases, leaving 6 bases not matched to a gene. The V gene's germline CDR1 is MNHEY and CDR2 SVGAGI. The CDR3 loop reads CASSLGLAVTGELFF. CDR3 bases: TGTGCCAGCAGTCTAGGACTAGCCGTCACCGGGGAGCTGTTTTTT.

The chain joins TRBV7-2 to TRBJ1-3; D may be TRBD1 (6 bases). CDR1 and CDR2 from the germline V gene are SGHTA and FQGNSA. This CDR3 has 19 amino acids. The V and J ends lost 5 bases and 0 bases respectively, with 23 bases between them. CDR3 nucleotide sequence: TGTGCCAGCAGCACAAGCAGCGGACAGCCGTCGAGCTCTGGAAACACCATATATTTT. It is translated as CASSTSSGQPSSSGNTIYF.

V gene TRBV7-9 combines with J gene TRBJ2-1; 14 positions match TRBD2. Germline CDR1 is SEHNR and CDR2 is FQNEAQ (reference sequence). V lost 1 base to trimming and J lost 16 bases; unmatched junction nucleotides: 3. CDR3 length equals 13 residues. For the CDR3, the DNA is TGTGCCAGCAGCTTAGTGGGACTAGCGGGAGCTTTCTTC. Amino acid sequence: CASSLVGLAGAFF.

The chain uses TRBV18 and TRBJ1-5, with D unclear. Between the trimmed V and J ends, which lost 2 bases and 0 bases, there was a span of 8 bases. Looked up from germline, CDR1 is KGHSH and CDR2 is LQKENI. The CDR3 consists of 15 residues. The DNA of the CDR3 is TGTGCCAGCTCACCAGGAGGACCTAGCAATCAGCCCCAGCATTTT. It specifies CASSPGGPSNQPQHF. The full variable domain, with the rest looked up from reference TRBV18 and TRBJ1-5, is NAGVMQNPRHLVRRRGQEARLRCSPMKGHSHVYWYRQLPEEGLKFMVYLQKENIIDESGMPKERFSAEFPKEGPSILRIQQVVRGDSAAYFCASSPGGPSNQPQHFGDGTRLSIL.